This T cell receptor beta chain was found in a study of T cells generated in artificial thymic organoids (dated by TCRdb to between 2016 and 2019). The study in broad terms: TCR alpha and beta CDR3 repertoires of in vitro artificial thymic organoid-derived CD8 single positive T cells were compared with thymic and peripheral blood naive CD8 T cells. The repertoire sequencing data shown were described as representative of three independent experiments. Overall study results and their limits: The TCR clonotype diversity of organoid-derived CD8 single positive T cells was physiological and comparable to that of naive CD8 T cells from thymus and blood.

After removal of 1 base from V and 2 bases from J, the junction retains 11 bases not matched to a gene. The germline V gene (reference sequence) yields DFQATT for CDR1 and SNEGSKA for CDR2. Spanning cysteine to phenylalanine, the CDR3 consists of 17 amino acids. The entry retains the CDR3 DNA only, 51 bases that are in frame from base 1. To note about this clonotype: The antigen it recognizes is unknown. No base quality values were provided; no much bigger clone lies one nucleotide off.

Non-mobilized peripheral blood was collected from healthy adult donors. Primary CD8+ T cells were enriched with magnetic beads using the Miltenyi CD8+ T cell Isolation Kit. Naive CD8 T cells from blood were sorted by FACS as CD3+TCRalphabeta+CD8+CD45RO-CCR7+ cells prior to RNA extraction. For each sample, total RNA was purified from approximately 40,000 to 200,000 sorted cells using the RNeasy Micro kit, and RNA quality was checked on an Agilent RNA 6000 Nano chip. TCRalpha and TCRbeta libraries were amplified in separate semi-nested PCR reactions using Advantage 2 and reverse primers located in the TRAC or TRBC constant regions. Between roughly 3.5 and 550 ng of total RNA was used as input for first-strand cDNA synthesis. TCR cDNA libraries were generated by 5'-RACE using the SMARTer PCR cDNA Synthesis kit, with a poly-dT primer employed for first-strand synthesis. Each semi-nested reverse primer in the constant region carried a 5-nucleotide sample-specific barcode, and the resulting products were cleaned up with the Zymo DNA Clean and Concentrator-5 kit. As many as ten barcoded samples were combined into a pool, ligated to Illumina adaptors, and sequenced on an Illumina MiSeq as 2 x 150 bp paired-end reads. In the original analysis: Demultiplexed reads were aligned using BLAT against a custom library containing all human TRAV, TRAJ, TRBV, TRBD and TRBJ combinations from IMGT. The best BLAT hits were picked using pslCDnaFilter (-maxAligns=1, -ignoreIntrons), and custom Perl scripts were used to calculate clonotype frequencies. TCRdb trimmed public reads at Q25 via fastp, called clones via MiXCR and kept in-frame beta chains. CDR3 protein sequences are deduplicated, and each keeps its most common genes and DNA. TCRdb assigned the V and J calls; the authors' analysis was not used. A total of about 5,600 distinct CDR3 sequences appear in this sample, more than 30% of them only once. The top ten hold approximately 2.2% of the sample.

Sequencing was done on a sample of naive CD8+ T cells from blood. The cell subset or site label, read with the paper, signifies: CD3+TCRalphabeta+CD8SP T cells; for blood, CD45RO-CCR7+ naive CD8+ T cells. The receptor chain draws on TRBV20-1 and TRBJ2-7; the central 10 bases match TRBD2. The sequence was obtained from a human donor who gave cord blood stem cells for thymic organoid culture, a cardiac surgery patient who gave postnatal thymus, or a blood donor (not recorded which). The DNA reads TGCAGTGCTAGAGTTGAATCTAGCGGGGGCCCCACCTACGAGCAGTACTTC. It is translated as CSARVESSGGPTYEQYF.